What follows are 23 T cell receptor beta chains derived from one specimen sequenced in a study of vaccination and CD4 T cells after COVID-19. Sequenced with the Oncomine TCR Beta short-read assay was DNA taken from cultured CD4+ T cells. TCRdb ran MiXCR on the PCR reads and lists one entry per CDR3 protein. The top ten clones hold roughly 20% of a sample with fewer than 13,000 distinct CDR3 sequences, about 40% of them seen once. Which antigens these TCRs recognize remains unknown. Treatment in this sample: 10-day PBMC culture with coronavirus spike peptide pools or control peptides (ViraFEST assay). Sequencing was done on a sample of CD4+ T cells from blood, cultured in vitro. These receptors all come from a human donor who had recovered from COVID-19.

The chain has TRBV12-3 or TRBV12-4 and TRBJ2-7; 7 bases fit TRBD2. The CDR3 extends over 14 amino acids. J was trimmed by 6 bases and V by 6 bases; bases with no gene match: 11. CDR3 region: CASSRGGGEGEQYF. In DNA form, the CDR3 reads TGTGCCAGCAGCCGAGGCGGGGGAGAGGGCGAGCAGTACTTC.

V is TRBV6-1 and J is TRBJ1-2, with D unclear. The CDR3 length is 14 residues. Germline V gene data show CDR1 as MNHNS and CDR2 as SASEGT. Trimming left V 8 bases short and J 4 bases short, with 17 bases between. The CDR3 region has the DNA TGTGCCAGCTACATCGGGCGGAAGGGCTATGGCTACACCTTC. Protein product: CASYIGRKGYGYTF.

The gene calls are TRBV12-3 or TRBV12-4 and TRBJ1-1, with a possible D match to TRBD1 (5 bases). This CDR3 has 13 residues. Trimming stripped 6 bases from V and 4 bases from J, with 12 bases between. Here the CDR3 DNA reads TGTGCCAGCAGACTATTACAGGCCACTGAAGCTTTCTTT. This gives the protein CASRLLQATEAFF.

For the CDR3, the DNA is TGTGCCAGCAGTCCCGGGACCCACCACGGCGAGCAGTACTTC. This translates into CASSPGTHHGEQYF. V and J are TRBV6-2 or TRBV6-3 and TRBJ2-7; D tentatively fits TRBD1 or TRBD2 (5 bases each). Germline lookup yields CDR1 MNHEY and CDR2 SVGEGT. Trimming removed 5 bases at V and 6 bases at J, with 17 bases between. This CDR3 has 14 residues.

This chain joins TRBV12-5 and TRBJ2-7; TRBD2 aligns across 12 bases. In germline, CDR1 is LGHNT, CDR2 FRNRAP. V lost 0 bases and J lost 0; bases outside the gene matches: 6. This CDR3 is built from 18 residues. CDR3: CASGLVILAGGLSYEQYF. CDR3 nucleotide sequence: TGTGCTAGTGGTTTGGTAATACTAGCGGGGGGACTCTCCTACGAGCAGTACTTC.

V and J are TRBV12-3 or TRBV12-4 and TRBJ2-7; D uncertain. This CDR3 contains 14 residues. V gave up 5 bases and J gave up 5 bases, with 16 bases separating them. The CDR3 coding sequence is TGTGCCAGCAGTCTCGACGCCCGTAATAACGAGCAGTACTTC. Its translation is CASSLDARNNEQYF.

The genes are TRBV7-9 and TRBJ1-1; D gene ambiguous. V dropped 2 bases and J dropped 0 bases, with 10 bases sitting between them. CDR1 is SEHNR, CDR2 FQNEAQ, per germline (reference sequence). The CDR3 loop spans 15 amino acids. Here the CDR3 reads CASSLMGSLNTEAFF. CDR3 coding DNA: TGTGCCAGCAGCTTAATGGGGAGCCTGAACACTGAAGCTTTCTTT.

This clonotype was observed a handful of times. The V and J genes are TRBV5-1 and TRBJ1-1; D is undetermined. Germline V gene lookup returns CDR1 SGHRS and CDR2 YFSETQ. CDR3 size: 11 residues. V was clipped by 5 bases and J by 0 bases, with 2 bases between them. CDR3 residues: CASRVNTEAFF. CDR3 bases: TGCGCCAGCAGGGTGAACACTGAAGCTTTCTTT.

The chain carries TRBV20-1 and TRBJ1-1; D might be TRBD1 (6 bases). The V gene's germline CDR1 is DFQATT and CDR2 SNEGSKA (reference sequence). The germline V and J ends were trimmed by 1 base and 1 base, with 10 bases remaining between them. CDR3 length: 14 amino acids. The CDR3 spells CSARGDIRNTEAFF. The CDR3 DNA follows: TGCAGTGCTAGAGGGGACATTCGGAACACTGAAGCTTTCTTT.

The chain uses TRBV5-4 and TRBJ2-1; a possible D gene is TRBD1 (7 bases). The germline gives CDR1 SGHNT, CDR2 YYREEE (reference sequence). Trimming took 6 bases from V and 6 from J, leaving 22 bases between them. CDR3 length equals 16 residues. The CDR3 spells CASTGGRGTVSNEQFF. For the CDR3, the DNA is TGTGCCAGCACCGGGGGTAGGGGGACAGTATCCAATGAGCAGTTCTTC.

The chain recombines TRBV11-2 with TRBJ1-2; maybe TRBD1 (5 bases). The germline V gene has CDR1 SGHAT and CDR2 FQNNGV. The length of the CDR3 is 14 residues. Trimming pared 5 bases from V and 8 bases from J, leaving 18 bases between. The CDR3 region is CASSPSRGEGGYTF. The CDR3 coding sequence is TGTGCCAGCAGCCCGTCCCGGGGGGAGGGAGGCTACACCTTC.

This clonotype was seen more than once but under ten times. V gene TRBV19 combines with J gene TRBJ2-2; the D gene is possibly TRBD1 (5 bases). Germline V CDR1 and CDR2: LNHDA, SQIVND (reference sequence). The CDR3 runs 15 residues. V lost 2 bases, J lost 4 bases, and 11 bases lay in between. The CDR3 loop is CASSIQGVSTGELFF. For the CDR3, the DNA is TGTGCCAGTAGTATACAGGGTGTTAGCACCGGGGAGCTGTTTTTT.

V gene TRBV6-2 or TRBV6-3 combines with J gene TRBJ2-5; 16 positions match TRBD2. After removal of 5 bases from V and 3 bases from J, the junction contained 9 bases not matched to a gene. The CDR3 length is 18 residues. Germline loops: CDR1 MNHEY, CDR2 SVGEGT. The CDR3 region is CASSPAGTSGGAKETQYF. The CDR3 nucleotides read TGTGCCAGCAGTCCCGCCGGGACTAGCGGGGGGGCCAAAGAGACCCAGTACTTC.

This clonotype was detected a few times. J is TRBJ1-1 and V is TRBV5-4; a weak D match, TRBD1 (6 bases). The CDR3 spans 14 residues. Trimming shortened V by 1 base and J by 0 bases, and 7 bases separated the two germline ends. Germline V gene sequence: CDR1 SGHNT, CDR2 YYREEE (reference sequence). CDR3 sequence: CASSLQGMNTEAFF. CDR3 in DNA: TGTGCCAGCAGCTTGCAGGGGATGAACACTGAAGCTTTCTTT.

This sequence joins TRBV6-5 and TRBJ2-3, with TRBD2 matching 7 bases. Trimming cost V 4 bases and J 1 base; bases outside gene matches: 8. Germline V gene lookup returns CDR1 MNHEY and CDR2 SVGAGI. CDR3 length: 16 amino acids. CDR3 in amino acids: CASSSTWAGGTDTQYF. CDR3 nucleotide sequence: TGTGCCAGCAGTTCTACTTGGGCGGGGGGCACAGATACGCAGTATTTT.

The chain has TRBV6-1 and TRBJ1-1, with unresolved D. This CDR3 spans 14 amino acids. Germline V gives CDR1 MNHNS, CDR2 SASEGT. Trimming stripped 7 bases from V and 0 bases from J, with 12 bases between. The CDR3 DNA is TGTGCCAGCACTAGAGACTATGTGAACACTGAAGCTTTCTTT. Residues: CASTRDYVNTEAFF.

In nucleotides, the CDR3 is TGTGCCTGGAGAGGAGGGGGCGTGGGTACGCAGTATTTT. This translates into CAWRGGGVGTQYF. The rearrangement uses TRBV30 and TRBJ2-3; weak D call: TRBD1 (7 bases). The CDR3 is 13 residues long. Deletions cut 3 bases from V and 8 bases from J, with 15 bases between. From germline, CDR1 is GTSNPN and CDR2 SVGIG (reference sequence).

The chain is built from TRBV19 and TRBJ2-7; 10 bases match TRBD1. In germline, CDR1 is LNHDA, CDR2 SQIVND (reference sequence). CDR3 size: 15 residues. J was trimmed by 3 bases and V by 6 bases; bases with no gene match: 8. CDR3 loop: CASSAFGTGVYEQYF. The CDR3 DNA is TGTGCCAGTAGCGCCTTCGGGACAGGGGTCTACGAGCAGTACTTC.

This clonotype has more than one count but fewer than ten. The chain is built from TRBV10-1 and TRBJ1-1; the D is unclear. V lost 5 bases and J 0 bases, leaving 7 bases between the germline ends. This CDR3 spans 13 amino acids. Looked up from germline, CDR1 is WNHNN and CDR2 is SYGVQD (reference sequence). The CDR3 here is CASSSGVNTEAFF. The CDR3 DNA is TGCGCCAGCAGTTCCGGGGTGAACACTGAAGCTTTCTTT.

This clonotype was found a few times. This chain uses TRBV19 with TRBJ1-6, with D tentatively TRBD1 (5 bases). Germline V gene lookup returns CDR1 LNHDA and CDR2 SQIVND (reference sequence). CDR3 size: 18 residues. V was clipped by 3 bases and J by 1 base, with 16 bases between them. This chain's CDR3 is CASSIPAAGLSYNSPLHF. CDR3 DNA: TGTGCCAGTAGTATCCCCGCAGCAGGGCTTTCCTATAATTCACCCCTCCACTTT.

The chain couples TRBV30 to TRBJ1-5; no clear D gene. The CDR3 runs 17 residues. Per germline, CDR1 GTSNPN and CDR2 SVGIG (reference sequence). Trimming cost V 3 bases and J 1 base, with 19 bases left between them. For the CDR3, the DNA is TGTGCCTGGAGCCAAGACGCCCTCCGCACGAGCAATCAGCCCCAGCATTTT. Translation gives CAWSQDALRTSNQPQHF.

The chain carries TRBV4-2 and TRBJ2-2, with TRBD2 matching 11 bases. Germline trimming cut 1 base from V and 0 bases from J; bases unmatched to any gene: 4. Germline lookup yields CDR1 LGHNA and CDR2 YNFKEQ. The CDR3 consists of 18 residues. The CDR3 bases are TGTGCCAGCAGCCAAGGGAGTAGCGGGGGGGCGAACACCGGGGAGCTGTTTTTT. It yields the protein CASSQGSSGGANTGELFF.

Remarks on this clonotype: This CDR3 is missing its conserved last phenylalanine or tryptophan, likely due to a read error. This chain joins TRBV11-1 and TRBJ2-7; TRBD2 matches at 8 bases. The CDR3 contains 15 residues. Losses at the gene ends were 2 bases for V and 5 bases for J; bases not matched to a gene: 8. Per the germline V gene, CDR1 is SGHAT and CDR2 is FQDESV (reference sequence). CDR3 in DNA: TGTGCCAGCAGCTTAACGGTGGGACTAGATGACGAGCAGTACTCC. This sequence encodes CASSLTVGLDDEQYS.